This TCR beta chain was found in a study of blood T cells in healthy people across ages. Trimming pared 3 bases from V and 0 bases from J, leaving 13 bases between. CDR1 SGHRS and CDR2 YFSETQ come from the germline V gene. This CDR3 region has 17 residues. Each sample gave at least 6.5 million isolated PBMCs. Through a sample-barcoded 5' primer and a J-beta primer mix, a second PCR was run for roughly 6 to 11 cycles. Carrying 12 random nucleotides, a template-switch adaptor labeled each individual cDNA molecule. TCRdb recomputed calls from the 5' RACE reads with MiXCR, one row per CDR3 protein. The sample contains about 1,500,000 distinct CDR3 sequences, approximately 38% of which appear only once.

Sequenced: blood. The clonotype originates from a woman between 18 and 29 years old in good health. The J gene is TRBJ2-6, the V gene TRBV5-1; weak D call: TRBD1 (5 bases). CDR3 in DNA: TGCGCCAGCAGCTACAGGACACAGAGCTCTGGGGCCAACGTCCTGACTTTC. It codes for CASSYRTQSSGANVLTF. The full variable domain, rest sourced from reference TRBV5-1 and TRBJ2-6, is KAGVTQTPRYLIKTRGQQVTLSCSPISGHRSVSWYQQTPGQGLQFLFEYFSETQRNKGNFPGRFSGRQFSNSRSEMNVSTLELGDSALYLCASSYRTQSSGANVLTFGAGSRLTVL.